This T cell receptor (beta chain) appears in the sequencing data of a study of response to subunit inactivated influenza vaccine. Germline CDR1 is MNHEY and CDR2 is SVGEGT. This CDR3 comprises 13 residues. V lost 5 bases and J lost 6; bases outside the gene matches: 4. Findings and limits, study-wide: A suggestion made by the authors is that each seasonal influenza vaccination recruits few new T cells.

TCRdb redid the calling of the RT-PCR reads with MiXCR, one entry per CDR3 protein. The sample contains about 700,000 distinct CDR3 sequences, about 15% of which appear only once. Many counts were recorded for this clonotype. What it binds is not known. Source: PBMCs from blood, taken roughly 15 days before vaccination. The gene calls are TRBV6-2 or TRBV6-3 and TRBJ2-1, with 7 nucleotides matching TRBD1. This TCR was recovered from a man over 45 who received an inactivated influenza vaccine. The chain's CDR3 is CASSRRQGNEQFF. The CDR3 coding sequence is TGTGCCAGCAGTCGGAGACAGGGCAATGAGCAGTTCTTC.